Below are 15 T cell receptor beta chains sequenced from a single sample in a study of response to subunit inactivated influenza vaccine listed by TCRdb under 2018. The library was made by RT-PCR. Sequencing relied on an Illumina HiSeq 2500. In-frame beta chains were kept once TCRdb had trimmed the public reads at Q25 with fastp and called clones with MiXCR. Identical CDR3 proteins give one entry, which carries the most common genes and DNA. The sample table lists a few hundred thousand distinct CDR3 sequences, 20% to 25% of them with a count of one. Of the sample, roughly 10% is held by the ten largest clones. Here the sequenced sample was PBMCs from blood, taken approximately 20 months after vaccination. These receptors came from a man between 50 and 70 years old who received an inactivated influenza vaccine. Donor details come from another sample of the same person, matched by shared clones.

This clonotype has just a few counts. V usage is TRBV3-1 and J usage is TRBJ1-1; no firm D call. The germline V and J ends were trimmed by 0 bases and 0 bases, with 23 bases remaining between them. Germline CDR1 is LGHDT and CDR2 is YNNKEL (reference sequence). The length of the CDR3 is 20 residues. This CDR3 is CASSQDSGRSTELLNTEAFF. In DNA form, the CDR3 reads TGTGCCAGCAGCCAAGATTCTGGGCGCAGCACAGAACTCCTGAACACTGAAGCTTTCTTT.

The CDR3 protein is CASSLWGNTEAFF. The CDR3, as DNA: TGTGCCAGCAGCTTGTGGGGGAACACTGAAGCTTTCTTT. The chain recombines TRBV5-5 with TRBJ1-1; D unclear. Germline lookup yields CDR1 SGHKS and CDR2 YYEKEE (reference sequence). V lost 1 base and J 1 base, leaving 5 bases between the germline ends. The CDR3 contains 13 residues.

In its sample, this clonotype was seen a few times. The chain employs TRBV18 and TRBJ2-2; 12 nucleotides line up with TRBD2. The CDR3 is 16 amino acids. The germline CDR1 and CDR2 sequences are KGHSH and LQKENI. Trimming at V came to 5 bases and at J to 6 bases, leaving 7 bases not matched to a gene. CDR3 sequence reads: CASSLRLAGVAGELFF. The CDR3 coding sequence is TGTGCCAGCTCATTGCGACTAGCGGGAGTTGCCGGGGAGCTGTTTTTT.

This clonotype was seen a few times. The chain combines TRBV6-4 with TRBJ2-1; 7 positions agree with TRBD1. CDR3 size: 15 residues. Per germline, CDR1 MRHNA and CDR2 SNTAGT. The ends lost 4 bases at V and 4 bases at J; junction bases unmatched: 7. CDR3 region: CASSVRDSRYNEQFF. The CDR3 DNA reads as TGTGCCAGCAGTGTCCGGGACAGTCGTTACAATGAGCAGTTCTTC.

This clonotype was recorded many times. This chain links TRBV5-1 with TRBJ1-2; D uncertain. CDR3 length: 14 amino acids. Trimming removed 5 bases from V and 2 bases from J, with 13 bases in between. CDR1 SGHRS and CDR2 YFSETQ come from the germline V gene. CDR3 loop: CASSRGLENYGYTF. CDR3 nucleotides: TGCGCCAGCAGTAGAGGGTTGGAAAACTATGGCTACACCTTC.

As concerns this clonotype: No conserved phenylalanine or tryptophan is present at the end of the CDR3, so a read error is the likely explanation. The rearrangement links TRBV3-1 to TRBJ1-6, with D possibly being TRBD1 (5 bases). Germline V gene lookup returns CDR1 LGHDT and CDR2 YNNKEL (reference sequence). This CDR3 has 15 residues. V dropped 1 base and J dropped 10 bases, with 14 bases sitting between them. CDR3 sequence: CASSQGTSGFSPLHL. CDR3 coding DNA: TGTGCCAGCAGCCAAGGGACTTCAGGGTTCTCACCCCTCCACTTG.

This clonotype was observed at least ten times. The rearrangement uses TRBV12-3 or TRBV12-4 and TRBJ1-1, with no clear D. Trimming removed 3 bases from V and 1 base from J, with 6 bases in between. The CDR3 consists of 13 residues. CDR3 loop: CASSFGRNTEAFF. The CDR3 nucleotides are TGTGCCAGCAGTTTCGGACGGAACACTGAAGCTTTCTTT.

This clonotype was detected only a few times. The CDR3 region is CASSYFEGDGYTF. CDR3 bases: TGTGCCAGCAGTTACTTTGAAGGAGATGGCTACACCTTC. The V and J genes are TRBV6-6 and TRBJ1-2; no reliable D call. The germline V gene has CDR1 MNHNY and CDR2 SVGAGI (reference sequence). The CDR3 is made up of 13 amino acids. Trimming shortened V by 1 base and J by 6 bases, and 9 bases separated the two germline ends.

This clonotype has a count of ten or more. V gene TRBV29-1 combines with J gene TRBJ1-6; tentative D call: TRBD1 (5 bases). Trimming left V 8 bases short and J 14 bases short, with 16 bases between. The CDR3 is 11 amino acids. CDR1 SQVTM and CDR2 ANQGSEA come from the germline V gene. CDR3 sequence: CSTGHQTALHF. CDR3 in DNA: TGCAGCACCGGACACCAAACGGCCCTCCACTTT.

This clonotype has a handful of counts. The chain links TRBV18 to TRBJ1-4, with D unresolved. CDR1 and CDR2 from the germline V gene are KGHSH and LQKENI. The ends were cut back, 4 bases at V and 3 bases at J, with 9 bases in the middle. The CDR3 is 14 amino acids. CDR3 coding DNA: TGTGCCAGCTCACGGGCGATGGCTAATGAAAAACTGTTTTTT. Protein: CASSRAMANEKLFF.

The chain combines TRBV6-1 with TRBJ2-1; 7 nucleotides align to TRBD1. V gave up 7 bases and J gave up 4 bases; unmatched junction bases: 10. The CDR3 has 15 residues. Germline values: CDR1 MNHNS, CDR2 SASEGT. CDR3 protein: CASNVASGQYNEQFF. The CDR3 DNA reads as TGTGCCAGCAATGTGGCGTCGGGACAGTACAATGAGCAGTTCTTC.

This clonotype turned up a few times. V gene TRBV7-8 combines with J gene TRBJ1-2; tentative D call: TRBD1 (5 bases). The CDR3 is 14 amino acids. Trimming stripped 2 bases from V and 5 bases from J, with 12 bases between. Per germline, CDR1 SGHVS and CDR2 FQNEAQ. In DNA form, the CDR3 reads TGTGCCAGCAGCTTATACAGGTCGACTTATGGCTACACCTTC. Residues: CASSLYRSTYGYTF.

This chain uses TRBV9 with TRBJ2-7; a weak D match, TRBD2 (6 bases). Looked up from germline, CDR1 is SGDLS and CDR2 is YYNGEE. V lost 0 bases and J 3 bases, leaving 10 bases between the germline ends. This CDR3 is built from 14 residues. The CDR3 here is CASSVGWGVYEQYF. The CDR3 DNA reads as TGTGCCAGCAGCGTAGGGTGGGGGGTCTACGAGCAGTACTTC.

V and J are TRBV20-1 and TRBJ1-5; the match to TRBD1 covers 9 bases. After removal of 0 bases from V and 5 bases from J, the junction contained 8 bases not matched to a gene. In germline, CDR1 is DFQATT, CDR2 SNEGSKA (reference sequence). The CDR3 covers 16 residues. The CDR3 here is CSARDGYRGRDQPQHF. CDR3 bases: TGCAGTGCTAGAGATGGCTACAGGGGGCGCGATCAGCCCCAGCATTTT.

This chain links TRBV2 with TRBJ2-1, with 7 bases matching TRBD2. Germline loops: CDR1 SNHLY, CDR2 FYNNEI. The CDR3 extends over 13 amino acids. Trimming at V came to 10 bases and at J to 6 bases, leaving 9 bases not matched to a gene. The CDR3 is CATSGTTFNEQFF. The CDR3 DNA reads TGTGCCACCTCCGGGACTACCTTCAATGAGCAGTTCTTC.